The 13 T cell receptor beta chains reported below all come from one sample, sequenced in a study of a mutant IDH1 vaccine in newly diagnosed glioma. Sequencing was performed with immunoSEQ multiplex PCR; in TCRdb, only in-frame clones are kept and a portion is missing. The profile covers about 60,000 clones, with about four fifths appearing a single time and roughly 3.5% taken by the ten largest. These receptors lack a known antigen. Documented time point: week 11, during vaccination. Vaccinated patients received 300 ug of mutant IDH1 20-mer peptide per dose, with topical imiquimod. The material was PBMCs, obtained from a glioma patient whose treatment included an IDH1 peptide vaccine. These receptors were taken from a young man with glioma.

The CDR3 region has the DNA TGTGCCAGCAGCTTAGACCATAAGGGCTACACCTTC. It yields the protein CASSLDHKGYTF. This sequence joins TRBV7-8 and TRBJ1-2; D unresolved. The CDR3 has 12 amino acids. From germline, CDR1 is SGHVS and CDR2 FQNEAQ. The V gene lost 1 base and the J gene lost 8 bases, with 8 bases spanning the gap.

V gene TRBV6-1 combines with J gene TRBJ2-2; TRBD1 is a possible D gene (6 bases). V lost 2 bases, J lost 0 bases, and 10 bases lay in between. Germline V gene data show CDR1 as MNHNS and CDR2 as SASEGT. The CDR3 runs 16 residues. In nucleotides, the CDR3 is TGTGCCAGCAGTGAAACGGGACACACGAACACCGGGGAGCTGTTTTTT. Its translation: CASSETGHTNTGELFF.

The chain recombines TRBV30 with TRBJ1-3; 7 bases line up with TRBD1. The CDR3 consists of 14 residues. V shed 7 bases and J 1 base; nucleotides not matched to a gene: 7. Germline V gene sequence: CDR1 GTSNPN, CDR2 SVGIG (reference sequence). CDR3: CAYQPGGSGNTIYF. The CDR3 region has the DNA TGTGCCTACCAACCAGGGGGTTCTGGAAACACCATATATTTT.

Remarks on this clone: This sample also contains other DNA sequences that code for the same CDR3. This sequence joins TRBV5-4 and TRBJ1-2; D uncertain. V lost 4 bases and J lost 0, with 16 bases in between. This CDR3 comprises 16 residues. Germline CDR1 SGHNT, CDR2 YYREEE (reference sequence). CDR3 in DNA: TGTGCCAGCAGCCCGGGAGGACGCGACACTAACTATGGCTACACCTTC. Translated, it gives CASSPGGRDTNYGYTF.

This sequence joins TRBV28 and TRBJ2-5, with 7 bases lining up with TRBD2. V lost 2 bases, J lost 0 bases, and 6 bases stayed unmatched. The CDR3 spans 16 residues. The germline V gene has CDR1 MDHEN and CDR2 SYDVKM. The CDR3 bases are TGTGCCAGCAGTTTACCCGGGACTACGTACCAAGAGACCCAGTACTTC. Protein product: CASSLPGTTYQETQYF.

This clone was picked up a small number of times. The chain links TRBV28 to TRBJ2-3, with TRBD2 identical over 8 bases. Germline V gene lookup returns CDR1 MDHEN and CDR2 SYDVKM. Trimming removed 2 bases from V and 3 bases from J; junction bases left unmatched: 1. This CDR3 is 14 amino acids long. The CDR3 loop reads CASSLSGRTDTQYF. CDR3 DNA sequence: TGTGCCAGCAGTTTAAGCGGGAGAACAGATACGCAGTATTTT. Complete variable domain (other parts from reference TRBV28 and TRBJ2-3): DVKVTQSSRYLVKRTGEKVFLECVQDMDHENMFWYRQDPGLGLRLIYFSYDVKMKEKGDIPEGYSVSREKKERFSLILESASTNQTSMYLCASSLSGRTDTQYFGPGTRLTVL.

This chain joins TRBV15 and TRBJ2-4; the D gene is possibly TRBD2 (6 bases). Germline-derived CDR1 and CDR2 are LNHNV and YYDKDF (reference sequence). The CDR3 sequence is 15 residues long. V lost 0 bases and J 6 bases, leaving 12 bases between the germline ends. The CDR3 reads CATSRDPGEANIQYF. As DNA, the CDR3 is TGTGCCACCAGCAGAGATCCGGGGGAGGCAAACATTCAGTACTTC.

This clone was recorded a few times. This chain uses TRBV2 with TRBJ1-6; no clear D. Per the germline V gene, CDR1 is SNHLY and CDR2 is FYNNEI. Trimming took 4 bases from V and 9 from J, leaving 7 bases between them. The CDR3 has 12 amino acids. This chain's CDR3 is CASSATSSPLHF. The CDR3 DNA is TGTGCCAGCAGTGCGACGTCTTCACCCCTCCACTTT.

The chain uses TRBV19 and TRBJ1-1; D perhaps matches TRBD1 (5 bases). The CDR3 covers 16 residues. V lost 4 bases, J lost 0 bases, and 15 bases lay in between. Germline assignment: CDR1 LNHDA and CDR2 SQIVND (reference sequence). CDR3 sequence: CASSSRRRALNTEAFF. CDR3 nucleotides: TGTGCCAGTAGTAGCCGCCGCAGGGCATTGAACACTGAAGCTTTCTTT.

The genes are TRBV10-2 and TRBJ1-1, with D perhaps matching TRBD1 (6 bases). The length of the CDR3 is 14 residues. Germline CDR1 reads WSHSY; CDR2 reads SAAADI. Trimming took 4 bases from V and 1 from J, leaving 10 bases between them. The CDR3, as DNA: TGCGCCAGCAGTGCAGGGGACCCGAACACTGAAGCTTTCTTT. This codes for CASSAGDPNTEAFF.

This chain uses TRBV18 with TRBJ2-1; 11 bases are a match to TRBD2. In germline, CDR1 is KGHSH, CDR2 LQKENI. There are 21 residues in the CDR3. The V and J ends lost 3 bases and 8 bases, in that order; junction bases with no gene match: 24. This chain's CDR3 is CASSPRTDRSITSGRYHEQFF. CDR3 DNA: TGTGCCAGCTCACCTAGGACGGACCGCTCCATTACTAGCGGGAGATACCATGAGCAGTTCTTC. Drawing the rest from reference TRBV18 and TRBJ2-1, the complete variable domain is NAGVMQNPRHLVRRRGQEARLRCSPMKGHSHVYWYRQLPEEGLKFMVYLQKENIIDESGMPKERFSAEFPKEGPSILRIQQVVRGDSAAYFCASSPRTDRSITSGRYHEQFFGPGTRLTVL.

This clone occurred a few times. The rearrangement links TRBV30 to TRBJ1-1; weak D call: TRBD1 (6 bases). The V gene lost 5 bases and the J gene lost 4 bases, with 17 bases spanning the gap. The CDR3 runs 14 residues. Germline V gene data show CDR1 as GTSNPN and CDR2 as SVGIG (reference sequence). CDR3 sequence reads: CAWGDWQGITEAFF. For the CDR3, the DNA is TGTGCCTGGGGGGACTGGCAGGGGATCACTGAAGCTTTCTTT.

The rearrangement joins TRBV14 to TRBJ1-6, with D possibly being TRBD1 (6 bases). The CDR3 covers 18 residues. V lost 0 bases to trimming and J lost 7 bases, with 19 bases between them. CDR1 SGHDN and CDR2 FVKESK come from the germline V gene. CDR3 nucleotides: TGTGCCAGCAGCCAAGAAAATGTGGCAGGGGTAAAAAATTCACCCCTCCACTTT. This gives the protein CASSQENVAGVKNSPLHF.